This T cell receptor (beta chain) is drawn from a study of cytomegalovirus exposure and HLA in healthy donors. Germline loops: CDR1 SGHNT, CDR2 YENEEA. V was clipped by 1 base and J by 6 bases, with 5 bases between them. The CDR3 runs 12 residues. A remark on this clone: Its cognate antigen is unknown.

Overall study results and limits: The classifier reportedly diagnosed cytomegalovirus status with high sensitivity and specificity.

PCR was performed using 60 Vbeta and 13 Jbeta primers. Authors' analysis steps: Unique TCR beta chains totaled some 81 million in a later count, with roughly 10 million of them shared. Produced via immunoSEQ multiplex PCR; TCRdb's table is partial and in-frame only. The DNA was the basis for D and trimming; V, J and clone size are from that table. Reported are roughly 60,000 clones; the ten largest clones contain less than 4%. This clonotype was obtained from a woman aged 18-29 years in good health and CMV-seronegative. The chain joins TRBV11-3 to TRBJ2-3; D might be TRBD2 (5 bases). Material for sequencing was PBMCs. DNA of the CDR3: TGTGCCAGCAGCTTAGGGAGGGATACGCAGTATTTT. Translation: CASSLGRDTQYF.